Below, 7 T cell receptor beta chains from the same sample are listed, as sequenced in a study of OX40 agonist ivuxolimab in advanced cancers. Assay used: immunoSEQ multiplex PCR; TCRdb lists only in-frame clones, some missing. Of fewer than 25,000 clones listed, about 79% are singletons. Sequencing was performed on CD4+ or CD8+ T cells sorted from blood, taken in a trial of the OX40 agonist ivuxolimab. Receptors originate from an adult with an advanced solid tumor such as melanoma, head and neck, liver or kidney cancer.

The rearrangement joins TRBV27 to TRBJ2-5; TRBD1 agrees at 7 bases. Germline V CDR1 and CDR2: MNHEY, SMNVEV (reference sequence). V gave up 5 bases and J gave up 2 bases; unmatched junction bases: 8. The CDR3 is made up of 15 amino acids. CDR3 sequence reads: CASSPWWGQQETQYF. CDR3 coding DNA: TGTGCCAGCAGTCCCTGGTGGGGACAGCAAGAGACCCAGTACTTC.

V gene TRBV2 combines with J gene TRBJ2-7; possibly TRBD1 for D (5 bases). Germline CDR1 reads SNHLY; CDR2 reads FYNNEI. The CDR3 consists of 14 residues. The ends were cut back, 7 bases at V and 0 bases at J, with 13 bases in the middle. This CDR3 reads CASTQQVISYEQYF. Here the CDR3 DNA reads TGTGCCAGCACTCAACAGGTAATCTCCTACGAGCAGTACTTC. The whole variable domain, remainder taken from reference TRBV2 and TRBJ2-7, is EPEVTQTPSHQVTQMGQEVILRCVPISNHLYFYWYRQILGQKVEFLVSFYNNEISEKSEIFDDQFSVERPDGSNFTLKIRSTKLEDSAMYFCASTQQVISYEQYFGPGTRLTVT.

The V gene is TRBV11-3, the J gene TRBJ2-2; D is unresolved. This CDR3 contains 13 residues. V lost 2 bases to trimming and J lost 7 bases, with 8 bases between them. CDR1 is SGHNT and CDR2 is YENEEA in the germline V gene. This CDR3 reads CASSLSTFGELFF. The CDR3 bases are TGTGCCAGCAGCTTATCGACTTTCGGGGAGCTGTTTTTT.

This clone has only one observation. The genes are TRBV6-5 and TRBJ1-1; no clear D gene. Trimming removed 4 bases from V and 0 bases from J, with 6 bases in between. Germline CDR1 and CDR2: MNHEY and SVGAGI. This CDR3 comprises 13 residues. CDR3 protein: CASSLAVNTEAFF. The CDR3 coding sequence is TGTGCCAGCAGTTTGGCTGTGAACACTGAAGCTTTCTTT.

The chain employs TRBV7-9 and TRBJ2-1; 11 bases line up with TRBD2. Germline V gene lookup returns CDR1 SEHNR and CDR2 FQNEAQ (reference sequence). Losses at the gene ends were 5 bases for V and 7 bases for J; bases not matched to a gene: 10. The CDR3 has 16 amino acids. CDR3 DNA: TGTGCCAGCAGCGGGCAGGGGCCTAGCGGGAGGAATGAGCAGTTCTTC. It translates to CASSGQGPSGRNEQFF.

J is TRBJ2-7 and V is TRBV14, with 8 bases that match TRBD2. The CDR3 extends over 14 amino acids. V was clipped by 5 bases and J by 3 bases; unmatched bases: 6. Germline CDR1 and CDR2: SGHDN and FVKESK. The CDR3: CASSTGRGVYEQYF. In DNA form, the CDR3 reads TGTGCCAGCAGCACCGGGAGGGGGGTCTACGAGCAGTACTTC.

V usage is TRBV9 and J usage is TRBJ2-5, with 11 bases fitting TRBD2. Germline loops: CDR1 SGDLS, CDR2 YYNGEE. V shed 0 bases, J shed 5 bases, and the junction held 9 bases outside the gene matches. This CDR3 comprises 17 residues. As DNA, the CDR3 is TGTGCCAGCAGCGTAGGTCTTAGCGGGAGGGCCGGGGAGACCCAGTACTTC. Translation gives CASSVGLSGRAGETQYF.